Only a few counts were recorded for the clone carrying this TCR beta chain. Its antigen remains unknown. Other DNA sequences in this specimen translate into the identical CDR3. The germline gives CDR1 LNHDA, CDR2 SQIVND (reference sequence). The CDR3 length is 14 residues. V was trimmed by 1 base and J by 4 bases, leaving 7 bases between them. The data were taken from a study of shared clonotypes between healthy human individuals. Points from the study as a whole: Relative to their counterparts shared across all four donors, non-shared clonotypes exhibited diminished generation probabilities. Across several donors, naive CD4 shared around 5.4%, naive CD8 less than 4%, memory CD4 more than 2%, memory CD8 roughly 0.37%. Rarefaction showed sorted-subset sequencing was incomplete despite large depth.

The data were produced by immunoSEQ multiplex PCR, yet TCRdb's version contains in-frame clones alone and is incomplete. The table has approximately 2.5 million clones, around nine tenths seen once. The J gene is TRBJ1-4, the V gene TRBV19; D not resolved. Sequencing used naive CD4+ T cells sorted from blood. Sample subset: CD45RA+ positively selected. The receptor comes from a man between 18 and 29 years old in good health. CDR3 in DNA: TGTGCCAGTAGTATAGGCGGGTTTAATGAAAAACTGTTTTTT. Translating gives CASSIGGFNEKLFF.